This T cell receptor beta chain emerged from a study of cytotoxic CD8 clonotypes in ibrutinib-treated CLL. Study-wide results and caveats: Clonality climbed at ibrutinib response, then dropped toward baseline at progression.

TCR beta libraries used 1.5 to 2 micrograms of DNA from cryopreserved PBMCs. On this clone itself: Its antigen is unidentified. One end of the junction is discordant with germline, which a read error may explain. Other DNA sequences in this sample translate to the same CDR3.

Germline CDR1 GTSNPN, CDR2 SVGIG (reference sequence). This CDR3 spans 13 amino acids. The data were produced by immunoSEQ multiplex PCR, yet TCRdb's version contains in-frame clones alone and is incomplete. The sample carries tens of thousands of clones, roughly 85% recorded once. This receptor was obtained from a human donor with chronic lymphocytic leukemia. The source material was PBMCs, sampled after 24 months of ibrutinib treatment. V gene TRBV30 combines with J gene TRBJ2-7; possibly TRBD2 for D (7 bases). The CDR3 bases are TGTGCCTGGAGTGTAGGGGGGGCCCACGAGCAGTATTTC. Protein sequence: CAWSVGGAHEQYF.